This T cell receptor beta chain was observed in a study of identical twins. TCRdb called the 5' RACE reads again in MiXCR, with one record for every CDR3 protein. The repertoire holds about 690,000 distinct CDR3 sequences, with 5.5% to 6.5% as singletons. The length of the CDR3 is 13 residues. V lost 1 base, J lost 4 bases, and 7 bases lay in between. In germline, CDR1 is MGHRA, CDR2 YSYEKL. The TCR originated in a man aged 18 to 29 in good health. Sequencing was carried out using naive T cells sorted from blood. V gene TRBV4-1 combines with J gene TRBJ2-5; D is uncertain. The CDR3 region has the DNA TGCGCCAGCAGCCAAGTGAGTCCAGAGACCCAGTACTTC. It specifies CASSQVSPETQYF.